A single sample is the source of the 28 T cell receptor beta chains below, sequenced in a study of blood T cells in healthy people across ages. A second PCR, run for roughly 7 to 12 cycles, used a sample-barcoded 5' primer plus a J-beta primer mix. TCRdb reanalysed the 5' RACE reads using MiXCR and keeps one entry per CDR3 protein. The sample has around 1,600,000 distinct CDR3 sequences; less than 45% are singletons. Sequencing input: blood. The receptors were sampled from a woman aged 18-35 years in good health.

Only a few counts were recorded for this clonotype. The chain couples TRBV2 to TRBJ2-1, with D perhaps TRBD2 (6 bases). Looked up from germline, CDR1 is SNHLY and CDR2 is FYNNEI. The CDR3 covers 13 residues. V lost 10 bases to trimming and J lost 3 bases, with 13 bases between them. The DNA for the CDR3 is TGTGCCACCACTGAGGAGGGCTACAATGAGCAGTTCTTC. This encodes CATTEEGYNEQFF.

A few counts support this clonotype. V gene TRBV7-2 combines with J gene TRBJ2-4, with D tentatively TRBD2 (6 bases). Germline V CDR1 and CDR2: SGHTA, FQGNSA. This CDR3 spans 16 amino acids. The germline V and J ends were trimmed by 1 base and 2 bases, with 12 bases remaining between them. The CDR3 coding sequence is TGTGCCAGCAGCTTAGGGGGTGGAGGGACCAAAAACATTCAGTACTTC. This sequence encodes CASSLGGGGTKNIQYF.

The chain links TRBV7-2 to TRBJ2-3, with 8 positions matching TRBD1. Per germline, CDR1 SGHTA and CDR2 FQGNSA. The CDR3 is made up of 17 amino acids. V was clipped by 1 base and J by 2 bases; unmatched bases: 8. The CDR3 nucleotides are TGTGCCAGCAGCTTAGTCGGGCAGGGGGCAAACACAGATACGCAGTATTTT. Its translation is CASSLVGQGANTDTQYF. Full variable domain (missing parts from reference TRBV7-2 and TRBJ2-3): GAGVSQSPSNKVTEKGKDVELRCDPISGHTALYWYRQSLGQGLEFLIYFQGNSAPDKSGLPSDRFSAERTGGSVSTLTIQRTQQEDSAVYLCASSLVGQGANTDTQYFGPGTRLTVL.

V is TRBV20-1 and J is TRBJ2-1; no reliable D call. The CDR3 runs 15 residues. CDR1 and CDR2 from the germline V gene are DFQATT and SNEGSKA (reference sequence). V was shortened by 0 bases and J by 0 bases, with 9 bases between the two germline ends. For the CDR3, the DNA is TGCAGTGCTAGAGATTACCTAGACTCCTACAATGAGCAGTTCTTC. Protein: CSARDYLDSYNEQFF.

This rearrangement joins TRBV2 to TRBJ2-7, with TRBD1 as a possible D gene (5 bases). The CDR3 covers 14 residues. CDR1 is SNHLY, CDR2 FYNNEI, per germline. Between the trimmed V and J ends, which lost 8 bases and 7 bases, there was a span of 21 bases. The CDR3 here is CASSLQGLGNEQYF. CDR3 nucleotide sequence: TGTGCCAGCTCTCTGCAGGGTCTGGGCAATGAGCAGTACTTC.

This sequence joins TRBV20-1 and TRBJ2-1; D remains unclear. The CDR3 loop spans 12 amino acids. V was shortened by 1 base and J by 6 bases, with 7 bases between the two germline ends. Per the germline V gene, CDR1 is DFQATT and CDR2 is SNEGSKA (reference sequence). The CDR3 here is CSARAATNEQFF. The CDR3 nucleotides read TGCAGTGCTAGAGCAGCGACCAATGAGCAGTTCTTC.

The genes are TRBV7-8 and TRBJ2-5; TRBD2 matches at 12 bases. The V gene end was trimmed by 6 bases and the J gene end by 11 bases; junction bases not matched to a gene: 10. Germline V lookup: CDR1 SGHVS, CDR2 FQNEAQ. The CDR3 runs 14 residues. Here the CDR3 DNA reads TGTGCCAGCAGTTGGACTAGCGGGACCAATGAGCAGTACTTC. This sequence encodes CASSWTSGTNEQYF.

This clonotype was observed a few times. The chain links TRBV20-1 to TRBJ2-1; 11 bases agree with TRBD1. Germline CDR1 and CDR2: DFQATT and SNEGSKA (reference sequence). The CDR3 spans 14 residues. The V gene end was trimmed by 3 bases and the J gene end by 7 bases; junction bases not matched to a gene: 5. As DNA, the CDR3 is TGCAGTGCTAGGGCTAGGGACAGGGGGAATGAGCAGTTCTTC. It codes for CSARARDRGNEQFF.

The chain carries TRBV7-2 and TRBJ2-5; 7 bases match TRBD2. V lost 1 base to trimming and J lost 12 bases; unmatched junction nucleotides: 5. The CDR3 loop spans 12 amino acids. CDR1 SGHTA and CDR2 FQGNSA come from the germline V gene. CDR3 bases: TGTGCCAGCAGCTTAGGCGGGGGTAAGGAGTACTTC. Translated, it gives CASSLGGGKEYF.

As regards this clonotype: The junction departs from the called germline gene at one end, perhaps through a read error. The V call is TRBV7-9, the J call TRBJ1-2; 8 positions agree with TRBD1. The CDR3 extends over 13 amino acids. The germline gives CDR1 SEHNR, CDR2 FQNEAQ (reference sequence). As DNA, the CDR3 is TGTGCCAGCAGCCGGGACAGGCAACATGGCTGCACCTTC. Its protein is CASSRDRQHGCTF.

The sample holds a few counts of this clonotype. CDR3 DNA: TGTGCCAGCAGCCCCGGCGGCGGAGAAGCTTTCTTT. Translation: CASSPGGGEAFF. The genes are TRBV7-9 and TRBJ1-1, with no clear D. V lost 5 bases and J lost 8, with 12 bases in between. The CDR3 is made up of 12 amino acids. Germline V gene data show CDR1 as SEHNR and CDR2 as FQNEAQ (reference sequence).

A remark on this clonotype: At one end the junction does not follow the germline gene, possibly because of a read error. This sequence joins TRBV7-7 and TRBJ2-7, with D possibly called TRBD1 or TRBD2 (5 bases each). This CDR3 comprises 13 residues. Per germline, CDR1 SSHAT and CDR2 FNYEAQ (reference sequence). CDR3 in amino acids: CASSSGRNNEQYF. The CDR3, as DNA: TGTGCTAGCAGCTCGGGACGGAACAATGAGCAGTACTTC.

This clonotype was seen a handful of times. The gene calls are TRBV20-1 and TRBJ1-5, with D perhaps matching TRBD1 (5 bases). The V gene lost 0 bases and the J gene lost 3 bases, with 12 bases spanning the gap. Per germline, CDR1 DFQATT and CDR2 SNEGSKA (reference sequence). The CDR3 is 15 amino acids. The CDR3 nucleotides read TGCAGTGCTAGAGAGGGGACTAGGGACAATCAGCCCCAGCATTTT. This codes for CSAREGTRDNQPQHF.

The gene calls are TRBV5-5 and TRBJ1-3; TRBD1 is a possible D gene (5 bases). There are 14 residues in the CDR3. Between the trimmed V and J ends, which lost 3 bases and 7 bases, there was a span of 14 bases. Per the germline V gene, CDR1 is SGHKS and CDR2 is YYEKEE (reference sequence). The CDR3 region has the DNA TGTGCCAGCAGCTCTTCCGGGACGCTTAACACCATATATTTT. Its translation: CASSSSGTLNTIYF.

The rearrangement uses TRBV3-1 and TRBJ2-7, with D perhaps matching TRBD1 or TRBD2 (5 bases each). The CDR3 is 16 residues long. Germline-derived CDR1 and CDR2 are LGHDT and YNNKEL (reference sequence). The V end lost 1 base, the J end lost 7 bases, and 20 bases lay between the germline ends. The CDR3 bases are TGTGCCAGCAGCCAAGGGCGAGGGGCAGGATACAATGAGCAGTACTTC. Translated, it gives CASSQGRGAGYNEQYF.

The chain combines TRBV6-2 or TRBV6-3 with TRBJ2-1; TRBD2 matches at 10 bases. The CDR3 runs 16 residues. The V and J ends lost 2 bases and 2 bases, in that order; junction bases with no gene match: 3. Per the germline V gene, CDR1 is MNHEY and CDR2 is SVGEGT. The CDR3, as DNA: TGTGCCAGCAGTTACAATGGACTAGCGGCCTACAATGAGCAGTTCTTC. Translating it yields CASSYNGLAAYNEQFF.

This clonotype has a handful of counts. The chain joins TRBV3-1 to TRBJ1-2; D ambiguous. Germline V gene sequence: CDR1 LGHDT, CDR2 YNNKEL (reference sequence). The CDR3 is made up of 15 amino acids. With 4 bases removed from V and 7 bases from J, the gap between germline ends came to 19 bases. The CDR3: CASSPSQFAGRGYTF. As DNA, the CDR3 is TGTGCCAGCAGCCCCTCGCAATTCGCAGGTCGTGGCTACACCTTC.

Here the CDR3 DNA reads TGTGCCACCAGTGATTTGGGGAAAAGCTCCTACAATGAGCAGTTCTTC. Its translation: CATSDLGKSSYNEQFF. The chain employs TRBV24-1 and TRBJ2-1; D is ambiguous. The germline V gene has CDR1 KGHDR and CDR2 SFDVKD. V lost 0 bases and J 0 bases, leaving 8 bases between the germline ends. The CDR3 extends over 16 amino acids.

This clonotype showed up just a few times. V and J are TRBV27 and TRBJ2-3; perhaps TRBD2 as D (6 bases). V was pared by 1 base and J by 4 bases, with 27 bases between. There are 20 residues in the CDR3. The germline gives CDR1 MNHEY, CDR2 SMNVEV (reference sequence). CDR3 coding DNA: TGTGCCAGCAGTTTATACACTGACTCAGGACTACTCGGAGTCCCAGATACGCAGTATTTT. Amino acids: CASSLYTDSGLLGVPDTQYF.

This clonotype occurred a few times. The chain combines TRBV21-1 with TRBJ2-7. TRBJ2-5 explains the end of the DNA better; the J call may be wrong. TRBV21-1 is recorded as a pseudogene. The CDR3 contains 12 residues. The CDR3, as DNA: TGTGCCAGCAGCAAAGCAGTTAAGACCCAGTACTTC. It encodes CASSKAVKTQYF.

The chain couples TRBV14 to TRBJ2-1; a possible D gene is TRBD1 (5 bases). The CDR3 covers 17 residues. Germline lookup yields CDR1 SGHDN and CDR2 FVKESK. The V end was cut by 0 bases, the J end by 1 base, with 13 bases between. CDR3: CASSQDQRGMSYNEQFF. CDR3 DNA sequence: TGTGCCAGCAGCCAAGACCAAAGGGGTATGTCCTACAATGAGCAGTTCTTC. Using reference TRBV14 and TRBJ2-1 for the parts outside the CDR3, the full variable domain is EAGVTQFPSHSVIEKGQTVTLRCDPISGHDNLYWYRRVMGKEIKFLLHFVKESKQDESGMPNNRFLAERTGGTYSTLKVQPAELEDSGVYFCASSQDQRGMSYNEQFFGPGTRLTVL.

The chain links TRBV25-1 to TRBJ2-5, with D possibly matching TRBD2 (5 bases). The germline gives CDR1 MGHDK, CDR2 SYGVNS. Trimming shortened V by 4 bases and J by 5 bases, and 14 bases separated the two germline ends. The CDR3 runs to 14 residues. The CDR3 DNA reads TGTGCCAGCAGTGGAACTAGTAGTGTTGAGACCCAGTACTTC. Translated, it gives CASSGTSSVETQYF.

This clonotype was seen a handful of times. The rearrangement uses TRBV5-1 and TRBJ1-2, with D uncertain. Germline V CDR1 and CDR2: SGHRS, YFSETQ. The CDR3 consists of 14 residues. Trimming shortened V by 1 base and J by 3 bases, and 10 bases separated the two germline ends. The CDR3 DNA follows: TGCGCCAGCAGCTTGCGGGTCGGGGACTATGGCTACACCTTC. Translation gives CASSLRVGDYGYTF. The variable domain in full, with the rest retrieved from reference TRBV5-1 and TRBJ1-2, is KAGVTQTPRYLIKTRGQQVTLSCSPISGHRSVSWYQQTPGQGLQFLFEYFSETQRNKGNFPGRFSGRQFSNSRSEMNVSTLELGDSALYLCASSLRVGDYGYTFGSGTRLTVV.

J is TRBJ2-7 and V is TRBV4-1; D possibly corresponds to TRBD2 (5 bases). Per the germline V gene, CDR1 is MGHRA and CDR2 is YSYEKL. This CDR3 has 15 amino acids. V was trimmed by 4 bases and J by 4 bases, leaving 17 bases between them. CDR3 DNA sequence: TGCGCCAGCAGCCGAGACCGGGATCTGGGATACGAGCAGTACTTC. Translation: CASSRDRDLGYEQYF.

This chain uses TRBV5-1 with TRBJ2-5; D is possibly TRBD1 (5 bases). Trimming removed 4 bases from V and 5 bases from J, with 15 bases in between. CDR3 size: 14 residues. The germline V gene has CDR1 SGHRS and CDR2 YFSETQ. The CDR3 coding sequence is TGCGCCAGCAGCACCCCTACAGGTTTGGAGACCCAGTACTTC. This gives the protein CASSTPTGLETQYF.

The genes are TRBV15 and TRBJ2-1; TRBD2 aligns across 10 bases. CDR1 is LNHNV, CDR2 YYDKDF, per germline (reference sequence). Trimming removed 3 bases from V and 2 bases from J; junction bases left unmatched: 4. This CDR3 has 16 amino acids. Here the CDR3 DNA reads TGTGCCACCAGCAGGGTGCTAGCGGGAGCCTACAATGAGCAGTTCTTC. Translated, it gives CATSRVLAGAYNEQFF.

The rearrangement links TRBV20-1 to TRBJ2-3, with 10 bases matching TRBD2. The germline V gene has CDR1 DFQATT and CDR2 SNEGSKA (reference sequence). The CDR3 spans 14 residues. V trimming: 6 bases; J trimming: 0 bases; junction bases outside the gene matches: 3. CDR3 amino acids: CSAATSGSTDTQYF. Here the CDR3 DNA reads TGCAGTGCCGCGACTAGCGGGAGCACAGATACGCAGTATTTT.

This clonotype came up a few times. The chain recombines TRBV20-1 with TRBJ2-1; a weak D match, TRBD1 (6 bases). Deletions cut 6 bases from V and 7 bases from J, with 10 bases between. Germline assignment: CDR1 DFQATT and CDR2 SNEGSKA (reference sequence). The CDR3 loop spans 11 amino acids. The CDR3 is CSAPDSNEQFF. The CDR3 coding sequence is TGCAGTGCCCCGGACAGTAATGAGCAGTTCTTC.